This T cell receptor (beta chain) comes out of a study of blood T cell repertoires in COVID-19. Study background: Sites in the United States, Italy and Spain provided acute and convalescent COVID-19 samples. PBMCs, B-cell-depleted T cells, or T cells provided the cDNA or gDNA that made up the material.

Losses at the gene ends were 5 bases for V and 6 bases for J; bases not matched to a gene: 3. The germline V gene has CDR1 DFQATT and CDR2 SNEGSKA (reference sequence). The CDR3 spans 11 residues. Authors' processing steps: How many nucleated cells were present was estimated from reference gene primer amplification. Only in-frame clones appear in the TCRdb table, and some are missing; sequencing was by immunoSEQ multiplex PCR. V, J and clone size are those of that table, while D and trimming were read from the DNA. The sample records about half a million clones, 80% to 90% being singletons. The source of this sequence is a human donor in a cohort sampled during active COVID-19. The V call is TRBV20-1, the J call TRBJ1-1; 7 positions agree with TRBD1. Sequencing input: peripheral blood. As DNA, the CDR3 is TGCAGTGCTTACAGGGGTCCTGAAGCTTTCTTT. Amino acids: CSAYRGPEAFF.